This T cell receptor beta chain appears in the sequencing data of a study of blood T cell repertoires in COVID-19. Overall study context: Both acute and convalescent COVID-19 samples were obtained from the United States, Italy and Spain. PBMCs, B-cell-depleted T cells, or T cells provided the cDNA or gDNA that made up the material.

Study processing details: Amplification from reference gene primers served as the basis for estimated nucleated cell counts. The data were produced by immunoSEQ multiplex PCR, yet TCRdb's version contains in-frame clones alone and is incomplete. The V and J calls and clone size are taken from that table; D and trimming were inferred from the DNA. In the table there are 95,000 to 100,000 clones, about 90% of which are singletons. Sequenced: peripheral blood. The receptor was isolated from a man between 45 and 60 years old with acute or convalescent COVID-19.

CDR3 sequence reads: CASSLATTQWSEQYF. The CDR3, as DNA: TGCGCCAGCAGCTTGGCGACAACCCAGTGGTCCGAGCAGTACTTC. The V gene is TRBV5-1, the J gene TRBJ2-7; D is undetermined. The germline gives CDR1 SGHRS, CDR2 YFSETQ. Trimming took off 0 bases at V and 6 bases at J, with 16 bases between the two ends. The CDR3 loop spans 15 amino acids.